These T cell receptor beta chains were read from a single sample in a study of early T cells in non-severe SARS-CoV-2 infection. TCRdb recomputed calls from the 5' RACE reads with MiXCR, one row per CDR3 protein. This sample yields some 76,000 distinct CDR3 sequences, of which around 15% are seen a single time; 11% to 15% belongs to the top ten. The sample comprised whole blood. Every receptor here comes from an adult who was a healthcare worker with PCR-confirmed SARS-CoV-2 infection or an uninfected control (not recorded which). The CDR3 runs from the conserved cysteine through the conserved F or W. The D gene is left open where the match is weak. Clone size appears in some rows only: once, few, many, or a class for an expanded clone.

CDR3: CAWRGPGSTEAFF
DNA: TGTGCCTGGAGGGGCCCTGGGAGCACTGAAGCTTTCTTT
size: NA
J: TRBJ1-1
V: TRBV30
D: NA

CDR3: CASSFNSGGTGELFF
DNA: TGTGCCAGCAGCTTTAATAGTGGGGGGACCGGGGAGCTGTTTTTT
size: many
J: TRBJ2-2
V: TRBV7-2
D: NA

CDR3: CASSLGLGSNQPQHF
DNA: TGTGCCAGCAGCCTTGGCCTCGGGAGCAATCAGCCCCAGCATTTT
size: NA
J: TRBJ1-5
V: TRBV5-5
D: NA

CDR3: CASTPLAGGYNEQFF
DNA: TGTGCCAGCACCCCTCTAGCGGGGGGATACAATGAGCAGTTCTTC
size: few
J: TRBJ2-1
V: TRBV2
D: TRBD2

CDR3: CASMKAGGGADTEAFF
DNA: TGTGCCAGCATGAAAGCCGGCGGGGGCGCGGACACTGAAGCTTTCTTT
size: many
J: TRBJ1-1
V: TRBV2
D: NA

CDR3: CASSPPNGYAKNIQYF
DNA: TGTGCCAGCTCACCACCGAACGGGTACGCCAAAAACATTCAGTACTTC
size: many
J: TRBJ2-4
V: TRBV18
D: NA

CDR3: CASSQAFMAGKYGYTF
DNA: TGCGCCAGCAGCCAAGCGTTCATGGCAGGCAAATATGGCTACACCTTC
size: few
J: TRBJ1-2
V: TRBV4-3
D: NA

CDR3: CASSFTQGPYGYTF
DNA: TGTGCCAGCAGCTTCACTCAGGGGCCTTATGGCTACACCTTC
size: NA
J: TRBJ1-2
V: TRBV7-8
D: NA

CDR3: CASSYGLADSSTDTQYF
DNA: TGTGCCAGCAGTTACGGACTAGCGGATTCTAGCACAGATACGCAGTATTTT
size: few
J: TRBJ2-3
V: TRBV6-2/TRBV6-3
D: TRBD2

CDR3: CSVLEGGNYGYTF
DNA: TGCAGCGTCCTCGAGGGGGGAAACTATGGCTACACCTTC
size: few
J: TRBJ1-2
V: TRBV29-1
D: NA

CDR3: CASSLDAGRYNEQFF
DNA: TGTGCCAGCAGCTTGGACGCAGGGAGGTACAATGAGCAGTTCTTC
size: few
J: TRBJ2-1
V: TRBV5-4
D: NA

CDR3: CASSLAGPNQPQHF
DNA: TGTGCCAGCAGCTTGGCAGGGCCCAATCAGCCCCAGCATTTT
size: many
J: TRBJ1-5
V: TRBV5-5
D: NA

CDR3: CAIAIPGGYYEQYF
DNA: TGTGCCATCGCCATACCTGGCGGTTACTACGAGCAGTACTTC
size: few
J: TRBJ2-7
V: TRBV6-1
D: NA

CDR3: CASRLSLNTEAFF
DNA: TGTGCCAGTAGATTAAGTCTGAACACTGAAGCTTTCTTT
size: NA
J: TRBJ1-1
V: TRBV19
D: NA

CDR3: CSVERTENYGYTF
DNA: TGCAGCGTTGAGAGGACGGAGAACTATGGCTACACCTTC
size: NA
J: TRBJ1-2
V: TRBV29-1
D: NA

CDR3: CASSLKGPGTGIDYEQYF
DNA: TGCGCCAGCAGCTTGAAGGGTCCCGGGACAGGCATCGACTACGAGCAGTACTTC
size: NA
J: TRBJ2-7
V: TRBV5-1
D: TRBD1

CDR3: CASRILQGATEAFF
DNA: TGTGCCAGCAGAATTTTACAGGGGGCCACTGAAGCTTTCTTT
size: few
J: TRBJ1-1
V: TRBV6-6
D: TRBD1

CDR3: CASSHTGSGISGELFF
DNA: TGTGCCAGCAGTCATACGGGGTCAGGGATTTCCGGGGAGCTGTTTTTT
size: NA
J: TRBJ2-2
V: TRBV28
D: NA

CDR3: CASSAGAESGPQHF
DNA: TGTGCCAGCAGTGCTGGAGCGGAGTCTGGGCCCCAGCATTTT
size: few
J: TRBJ1-5
V: TRBV6-1
D: NA

CDR3: CASSEAPGYGQFF
DNA: TGCGCCAGCAGTGAGGCCCCTGGTTATGGGCAGTTCTTC
size: few
J: TRBJ2-1
V: TRBV10-2
D: NA

CDR3: CASSSGQALAKNIQYF
DNA: TGTGCCAGCAGCTCAGGACAGGCCCTAGCCAAAAACATTCAGTACTTC
size: many
J: TRBJ2-4
V: TRBV11-2
D: TRBD1

CDR3: CASSARTGVWTDTQYF
DNA: TGTGCCAGCAGCGCCCGAACAGGGGTATGGACAGATACGCAGTATTTT
size: few
J: TRBJ2-3
V: TRBV9
D: TRBD1

CDR3: CASSLGGVTYEQYF
DNA: TGTGCCAGCAGCTTGGGCGGGGTAACCTACGAGCAGTACTTC
size: NA
J: TRBJ2-7
V: TRBV5-6
D: NA

CDR3: CSVGYRNTEAFF
DNA: TGCAGCGTTGGGTACAGGAACACTGAAGCTTTCTTT
size: few
J: TRBJ1-1
V: TRBV29-1
D: NA

CDR3: CAWGGRRGQKNTEAFF
DNA: TGTGCCTGGGGAGGAAGACGGGGACAGAAGAACACTGAAGCTTTCTTT
size: few
J: TRBJ1-1
V: TRBV30
D: TRBD1

CDR3: CASSFNMLVGATEAFF
DNA: TGTGCCAGCAGTTTTAATATGTTGGTGGGAGCGACTGAAGCTTTCTTT
size: NA
J: TRBJ1-1
V: TRBV12-3/TRBV12-4
D: NA

CDR3: CSAFDRGGANVLTF
DNA: TGCAGTGCCTTCGACAGGGGTGGGGCCAACGTCCTGACTTTC
size: few
J: TRBJ2-6
V: TRBV20-1
D: TRBD1

CDR3: CASKIPSTDTQYF
DNA: TGTGCCAGCAAGATCCCTAGCACAGATACGCAGTATTTT
size: NA
J: TRBJ2-3
V: TRBV19
D: NA

CDR3: CSARDAGGLETQYF
DNA: TGCAGTGCTAGAGACGCGGGGGGCCTGGAGACCCAGTACTTC
size: NA
J: TRBJ2-5
V: TRBV20-1
D: TRBD2